What follows is one TCR beta chain and its context. The data were taken from a study of blood T cell repertoires in COVID-19. Profiled with immunoSEQ multiplex PCR; TCRdb holds only in-frame clones, not every one. The data show a few hundred thousand clones, 70% to 90% seen once. Trimming left V 3 bases short and J 0 bases short, with 12 bases between. The CDR3 length is 16 residues. Germline-derived CDR1 and CDR2 are SGHAT and FQNNGV. Followed longitudinally, the Seattle patients had been enrolled during active infection. The TCR was taken from a woman between 45 and 65 years old with COVID-19, enrolled during active disease. The sample was peripheral blood. The chain employs TRBV11-2 and TRBJ1-3, with D tentatively TRBD1 (6 bases). In DNA form, the CDR3 reads TGTGCCAGCAGCTTTAGGGGGGGGCTCTCTGGAAACACCATATATTTT. As protein: CASSFRGGLSGNTIYF.